This entry lists 9 T cell receptor beta chains sequenced from one sample in a study of HIV-infected children after antiretroviral therapy interruption. The sample's treatment: PENTA 11 planned treatment interruption arm or continuous ART arm. The TCR library was built from RNA with a 3' RACE protocol and unique molecular identifiers. MiXCR was run by TCRdb on the 3' RACE reads, yielding one entry per CDR3 protein. The table lists 35,000 to 50,000 distinct CDR3 sequences, over 6% of them singletons. Material: CD45RA+ CD4+ T cells from PBMCs, pooled from several time points, obtained from a donor given antiretroviral therapy, either interrupted or continuous. Subset of the sample: naive CD4+ CD45RA+ CD45RO- T cells. The receptors were sampled from a pool of human donors with HIV.

This clonotype has a handful of counts. The V gene is TRBV18, the J gene TRBJ1-4; perhaps TRBD1 as D (5 bases). CDR3 length: 15 residues. Per germline, CDR1 KGHSH and CDR2 LQKENI. V lost 4 bases to trimming and J lost 3 bases, with 12 bases between them. CDR3 nucleotides: TGTGCCAGCTCACTTGGGACGGGATCTAATGAAAAACTGTTTTTT. It specifies CASSLGTGSNEKLFF.

This clonotype was observed at least ten times. The chain joins TRBV14 to TRBJ2-7, with a possible D match to TRBD1 (6 bases). CDR3 length: 15 amino acids. V was pared by 3 bases and J by 2 bases, with 14 bases between. Germline CDR1 and CDR2: SGHDN and FVKESK. The CDR3 DNA is TGTGCCAGCAGCCACAAGACAGGTTCAACCTACGAGCAGTACTTC. Translated: CASSHKTGSTYEQYF.

This clonotype was counted between two and nine times. This CDR3 reads CSVEALTGIKAFF. DNA for the CDR3: TGCAGCGTTGAAGCCCTTACAGGGATAAAAGCTTTCTTT. J is TRBJ1-1 and V is TRBV29-1, with D possibly TRBD1 on 6 matching bases. The V end lost 1 base, the J end lost 9 bases, and 15 bases lay between the germline ends. The CDR3 has 13 amino acids. CDR1 and CDR2 (germline): SQVTM, ANQGSEA.

This clonotype showed up just a few times. The V and J genes are TRBV19 and TRBJ1-5; D unclear. Trimming removed 1 base from V and 0 bases from J, with 10 bases in between. The CDR3 length is 16 residues. Per the germline V gene, CDR1 is LNHDA and CDR2 is SQIVND (reference sequence). As DNA, the CDR3 is TGTGCCAGTAGTATAGTATTCCAGGATAGCAATCAGCCCCAGCATTTT. Its translation: CASSIVFQDSNQPQHF.

A note on this clonotype: The junction departs from germline at one end; a sequencing error may be responsible. J is TRBJ2-7 and V is TRBV28; D remains ambiguous. This CDR3 contains 11 residues. Germline V gives CDR1 MDHEN, CDR2 SYDVKM. The CDR3 DNA follows: TGTGCCAGCAGTTTCCGAGGCACGTCCTTCTTC. It codes for CASSFRGTSFF. Full variable domain (rest looked up from reference TRBV28 and TRBJ2-7): DVKVTQSSRYLVKRTGEKVFLECVQDMDHENMFWYRQDPGLGLRLIYFSYDVKMKEKGDIPEGYSVSREKKERFSLILESASTNQTSMYLCASSFRGTSFFGPGTRLTVT.

This clonotype was seen at least ten times. The chain is built from TRBV25-1 and TRBJ1-2; 7 bases are a match to TRBD1. In germline, CDR1 is MGHDK, CDR2 SYGVNS. Germline trimming cut 6 bases from V and 13 bases from J; bases unmatched to any gene: 14. The CDR3 extends over 13 amino acids. As DNA, the CDR3 is TGTGCCAGCAGGCCAGAGACAGGGCCAGGTGCCACCTTC. It encodes CASRPETGPGATF.

The chain combines TRBV4-2 with TRBJ2-5, with D tentatively TRBD2 (6 bases). Trimming removed 3 bases from V and 5 bases from J, with 16 bases in between. The CDR3 runs 15 residues. The germline gives CDR1 LGHNA, CDR2 YNFKEQ. DNA for the CDR3: TGTGCCAGCAGCCAGGGTCCCGGGGGAGCCGAGACCCAGTACTTC. It is translated as CASSQGPGGAETQYF.

This clonotype has only a few counts. The chain combines TRBV27 with TRBJ2-1, with 12 bases identical to TRBD1. V lost 7 bases, J lost 4 bases, and 5 bases stayed unmatched. The CDR3 length is 15 residues. Germline CDR1 and CDR2: MNHEY and SMNVEV (reference sequence). CDR3 sequence: CASTPGQGAYNEQFF. The CDR3 DNA reads TGTGCCAGCACCCCGGGACAGGGGGCTTACAATGAGCAGTTCTTC.

This clonotype has ten or more counts. This chain joins TRBV18 and TRBJ2-5; D gene unclear. Trimming removed 3 bases from V and 1 base from J, with 3 bases in between. The CDR3 runs to 12 residues. Germline V gene sequence: CDR1 KGHSH, CDR2 LQKENI. The CDR3 here is CASSPIQETQYF. In DNA form, the CDR3 reads TGTGCCAGCTCACCTATCCAAGAGACCCAGTACTTC.